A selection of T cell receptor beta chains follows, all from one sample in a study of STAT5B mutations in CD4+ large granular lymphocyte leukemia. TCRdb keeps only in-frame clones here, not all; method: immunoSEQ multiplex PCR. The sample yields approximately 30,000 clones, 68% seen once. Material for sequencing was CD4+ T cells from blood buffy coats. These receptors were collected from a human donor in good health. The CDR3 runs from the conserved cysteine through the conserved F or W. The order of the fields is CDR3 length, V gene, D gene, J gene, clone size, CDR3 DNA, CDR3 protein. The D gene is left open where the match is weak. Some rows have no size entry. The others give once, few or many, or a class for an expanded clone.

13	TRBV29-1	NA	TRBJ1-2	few	TGCAGCGTTGAGAGGCAAGCTGTCTATGGCTACACCTTC	CSVERQAVYGYTF
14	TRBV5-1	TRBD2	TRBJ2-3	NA	TGCGCCAGCGCCAGCGGGGGTAGCACAGATACGCAGTATTTT	CASASGGSTDTQYF
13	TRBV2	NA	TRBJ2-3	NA	TGTGCCAGCAGGCCGGGAAGGACAGATACGCAGTATTTT	CASRPGRTDTQYF
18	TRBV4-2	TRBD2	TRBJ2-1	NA	TGTGCCAGCAGCCCCGGACTAGCGGGTACCGCTGGGCGCAATGAGCAGTTCTTC	CASSPGLAGTAGRNEQFF
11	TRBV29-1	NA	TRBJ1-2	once	TGCAGCGTTGAAGATGTATATGGCTACACCTTC	CSVEDVYGYTF
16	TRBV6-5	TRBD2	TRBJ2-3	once	TGTGCCAGCAGTTACGCCAGCGGGGCTAGCACAGATACGCAGTATTTT	CASSYASGASTDTQYF
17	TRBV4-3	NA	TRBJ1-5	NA	TGCGCCAGCAGCCAAGAGCCCCCGGGAGGAGTAAATCAGCCCCAGCATTTT	CASSQEPPGGVNQPQHF
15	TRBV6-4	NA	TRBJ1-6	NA	TGTGCCAGCAGTGCCAAATCGACAGCGAATTCACCCCTCCACTTT	CASSAKSTANSPLHF
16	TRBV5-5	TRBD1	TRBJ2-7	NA	TGTGCCAGCAGCTTGGCATCCTCGGGACAGAACTACGAGCAGTACTTC	CASSLASSGQNYEQYF
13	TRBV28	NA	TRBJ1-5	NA	TGTGCCAGCAGTGCTACACGGGATCAGCCCCAGCATTTT	CASSATRDQPQHF
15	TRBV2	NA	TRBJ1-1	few	TGTGCCAGCAGTGACTCCGGGGTGACGAAGGGCCTAGCTTTCTTT	CASSDSGVTKGLAFF
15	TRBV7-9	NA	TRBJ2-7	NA	TGTGCCAGCAGCTTAGGTGGTGCGGTATCCTACGAGCAGTACTTC	CASSLGGAVSYEQYF
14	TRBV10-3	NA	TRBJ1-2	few	TGTGCCATCAGTGAACAGAAGGATCCTGGGGGCTACACCTTC	CAISEQKDPGGYTF
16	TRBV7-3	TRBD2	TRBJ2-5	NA	TGTGCCAGCAGCGCTGGACTAGCGGGGGGCCAAGAGACCCAGTACTTC	CASSAGLAGGQETQYF
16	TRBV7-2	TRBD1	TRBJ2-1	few	TGTGCCAGCAGCTCGGGACAGGGGGCCCGTGGTAGTGAGCAGTTCTTC	CASSSGQGARGSEQFF
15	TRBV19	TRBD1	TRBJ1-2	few	TGTGCCACCTCACCCGGCCCAGGGGGGAACTATGGCTACACCTTC	CATSPGPGGNYGYTF
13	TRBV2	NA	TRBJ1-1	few	TGTGCCAGCAGTAAACAGGGGAACACTGAAGCTTTCTTT	CASSKQGNTEAFF
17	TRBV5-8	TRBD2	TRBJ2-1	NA	TGTGCCAGCAGCTCCAATAGCGGGGGGATCTCCTACAATGAGCAGTTCTTC	CASSSNSGGISYNEQFF